One sample yielded the 32 T cell receptor beta chains listed below, sequenced in a study of shared clonotypes between healthy human individuals (dated by TCRdb to about 2020). The library relied on the immunoSEQ multiplex PCR assay. Imported from immuneACCESS, the table was reduced by TCRdb to in-frame sequences with V and J called. These copies leave out some clones; in studies compared against another copy, an unresolved V gene accounts for under half, and the cause of the remainder is not known. The sample table records 470,000 or so clones; 81% of these occur just once. The top ten clonotypes cover approximately 11% of the sample. The material sequenced was PBMCs. These receptors originate from a woman aged 40-49 years in good health. Some clones in this sample may be carry-over from other donors' samples.

This chain connects TRBV5-6 to TRBJ2-2; 10 nucleotides align to TRBD1. V trimming: 4 bases; J trimming: 0 bases; junction bases outside the gene matches: 0. The length of the CDR3 is 15 residues. Germline CDR1 SGHDT, CDR2 YYEEEE. The CDR3 sequence is CASSGQGANTGELFF. CDR3 in DNA: TGTGCCAGCAGCGGACAGGGGGCGAACACCGGGGAGCTGTTTTTT. The complete variable domain, with remaining parts taken from reference TRBV5-6 and TRBJ2-2, reads DAGVTQSPTHLIKTRGQQVTLRCSPKSGHDTVSWYQQALGQGPQFIFQYYEEEERQRGNFPDRFSGHQFPNYSSELNVNALLLGDSALYLCASSGQGANTGELFFGEGSRLTVL.

Concerning this clone itself: One base separates it from a far larger clone, so it is likely a read error. The same CDR3 arises from other DNA sequences in this sample as well. V is TRBV5-4 and J is TRBJ1-1, with TRBD1 matching 9 bases. The CDR3 consists of 15 residues. Per germline, CDR1 SGHNT and CDR2 YYREEE (reference sequence). CDR3 nucleotide sequence: TGTGCCAGCAGCTTGACAGGGGGCTTGGGCACTGAAGCCTTCTTT. Residues: CASSLTGGLGTEAFF.

This clone was detected once. The V gene is TRBV18, the J gene TRBJ2-2; no definite D call. This CDR3 region has 14 residues. The V gene's germline CDR1 is KGHSH and CDR2 LQKENI. The V and J ends lost 3 bases and 0 bases respectively, with 5 bases between them. For the CDR3, the DNA is TGTGCCAGCTCACCCGCCTCGAACACCGGGGAGCTGTTTTTT. This gives the protein CASSPASNTGELFF.

In regard to this clone: Only one base separates this from a far larger clonotype, so it likely reflects a read error. This CDR3 is also generated by other DNA sequences in the sample. This chain joins TRBV7-2 and TRBJ2-1, with D tentatively TRBD1 (5 bases). CDR1 and CDR2 from the germline V gene are SGHTA and FQGNSA. The V end was cut by 6 bases, the J end by 1 base, with 10 bases between. This CDR3 contains 14 residues. The CDR3 DNA reads TGTGCCAGCAGAACACCAGGGTCCTACAATGAGCAGTTCTTC. It yields the protein CASRTPGSYNEQFF.

This clone has a count of ten or more. V usage is TRBV11-2 and J usage is TRBJ1-1, with D tentatively TRBD1 (5 bases). The V end was cut by 5 bases, the J end by 0 bases, with 16 bases between. CDR3 size: 16 residues. Germline V gene sequence: CDR1 SGHAT, CDR2 FQNNGV. CDR3 nucleotides: TGTGCCAGCAGCCCCCGCCTCCGGGACGTGAACACTGAAGCTTTCTTT. Translated, it gives CASSPRLRDVNTEAFF.

This chain joins TRBV7-2 and TRBJ2-7, with 14 bases aligning to TRBD2. The trim removed 4 bases at V and 7 bases at J, leaving 15 bases unmatched. This CDR3 has 18 residues. The germline gives CDR1 SGHTA, CDR2 FQGNSA. The CDR3 loop reads CASSYAPTSGRASREQYF. The CDR3 nucleotides are TGTGCCAGCAGCTACGCCCCGACTAGCGGGAGGGCCTCGAGGGAGCAGTACTTC.

The V and J genes are TRBV5-1 and TRBJ1-1; tentative D call: TRBD1 (5 bases). CDR1 SGHRS and CDR2 YFSETQ come from the germline V gene. The CDR3 spans 13 residues. V was shortened by 1 base and J by 11 bases, with 15 bases between the two germline ends. The CDR3 sequence is CASSLWGRSLAFF. CDR3 DNA: TGCGCCAGCAGCTTGTGGGGCAGATCCTTGGCTTTCTTT.

The chain couples TRBV11-2 to TRBJ1-2; a possible D gene is TRBD1 (6 bases). The ends were cut back, 5 bases at V and 8 bases at J, with 15 bases in the middle. Germline loops: CDR1 SGHAT, CDR2 FQNNGV. This CDR3 comprises 13 residues. CDR3 nucleotide sequence: TGTGCCAGCAGCGAACTGCACAGGGTCGGCTACACCTTC. It encodes CASSELHRVGYTF.

The chain recombines TRBV10-1 with TRBJ1-4, with 9 positions matching TRBD1. The CDR3 loop spans 13 amino acids. Trimming took 10 bases from V and 7 from J; bases not matched to a gene: 7. Looked up from germline, CDR1 is WNHNN and CDR2 is SYGVQD (reference sequence). The CDR3 here is CAIHRGRGEKLFF. The DNA of the CDR3 is TGCGCCATCCACAGGGGGCGAGGTGAAAAACTGTTTTTT.

J is TRBJ1-1 and V is TRBV6-6, with a tentative D call TRBD1 (5 bases). V was clipped by 8 bases and J by 11 bases, with 12 bases between them. The CDR3 loop spans 10 amino acids. Germline V gene sequence: CDR1 MNHNY, CDR2 SVGAGI (reference sequence). For the CDR3, the DNA is TGTGCCAGCCAGGGTGTTTTGGCTTTCTTT. Translation gives CASQGVLAFF.

Concerning this clone: With a far larger clone one base away, a read error is the likely cause. The genes are TRBV30 and TRBJ2-7; possible D gene TRBD2, 6 bases. CDR1 GTSNPN and CDR2 SVGIG come from the germline V gene (reference sequence). This CDR3 is built from 10 residues. The CDR3 loop reads CTFGGFEQYF. CDR3 in DNA: TGTACCTTTGGGGGGTTCGAGCAGTACTTC.

The chain is built from TRBV5-1 and TRBJ2-3; a possible D gene is TRBD2 (5 bases). The CDR3 covers 13 residues. V dropped 6 bases and J dropped 2 bases, with 10 bases sitting between them. Germline CDR1 and CDR2: SGHRS and YFSETQ. CDR3 region: CASTEGPTDTQYF. CDR3 in DNA: TGCGCCAGCACTGAGGGCCCCACAGATACGCAGTATTTT.

This clone was seen a single time. Since a far larger clone is one base different, this is likely a read error. The sample holds other DNA sequences that translate to the same CDR3. CDR3 in DNA: TGTGCCAGTAGGCCAGGGGGCGCGGATCAGCCCCAGCATTTT. This sequence encodes CASRPGGADQPQHF. This chain joins TRBV6-1 and TRBJ1-5; 8 positions agree with TRBD1. V dropped 9 bases and J dropped 5; count of bases not matched to a gene: 9. Germline values: CDR1 MNHNS, CDR2 SASEGT. The CDR3 runs to 14 residues.

The V call is TRBV7-2, the J call TRBJ1-1, with 7 nucleotides matching TRBD1. The CDR3 extends over 14 amino acids. J gave up 2 bases and V 5 bases, and 5 bases lay outside the gene matches. Germline CDR1 SGHTA, CDR2 FQGNSA. CDR3 in amino acids: CASSARDSNTEAFF. The CDR3 bases are TGTGCCAGCAGCGCCCGGGACAGCAACACTGAAGCTTTCTTT.

On this clone itself: A far larger clone is one base from this, pointing to a likely read error. This chain joins TRBV11-2 and TRBJ2-7; the D gene is possibly TRBD1 (6 bases). The CDR3 is 17 residues long. The V gene lost 4 bases and the J gene lost 1 base, with 20 bases spanning the gap. CDR1 and CDR2 from the germline V gene are SGHAT and FQNNGV. CDR3 sequence reads: CASSSTWDTTRSYEQYF. The CDR3 nucleotides read TGTGCCAGCAGCTCCACATGGGACACCACCCGATCCTACGAGCAGTACTTC.

In this sample, this clone turned up a few times. This rearrangement joins TRBV7-6 to TRBJ1-3, with D unclear. The CDR3 spans 15 residues. Per the germline V gene, CDR1 is SGHVS and CDR2 is FNYEAQ. Trimming took 1 base from V and 1 from J, leaving 8 bases between them. As DNA, the CDR3 is TGTGCCAGCAGCTTAGGATCCGCGTCTGGAAACACCATATATTTT. Amino acid sequence: CASSLGSASGNTIYF.

The rearrangement joins TRBV5-1 to TRBJ2-1; D is possibly TRBD1 (6 bases). This CDR3 comprises 13 residues. V lost 2 bases and J 10 bases, leaving 13 bases between the germline ends. The V gene's germline CDR1 is SGHRS and CDR2 YFSETQ. The CDR3 bases are TGCGCCAGCAGCTTCCGGGACACCGGGGAGCAGTTCTTC. Encoded protein: CASSFRDTGEQFF.

This sequence joins TRBV2 and TRBJ2-2, with D possibly being TRBD1 (6 bases). Germline CDR1 and CDR2: SNHLY and FYNNEI. The CDR3 runs 15 residues. The ends were cut back, 10 bases at V and 7 bases at J, with 22 bases in the middle. The CDR3 sequence: CATQGSRASGGELFF. CDR3 nucleotides: TGTGCCACCCAGGGGAGCCGGGCCTCCGGCGGGGAGCTGTTTTTT.

This clone was seen a few times. This chain joins TRBV19 and TRBJ1-1; D is unresolved. The V end was cut by 5 bases, the J end by 1 base, with 8 bases between. CDR3 length: 13 amino acids. In germline, CDR1 is LNHDA, CDR2 SQIVND (reference sequence). The CDR3 DNA reads TGTGCCAGTAGTGTTCAGTGGAACACTGAAGCTTTCTTT. Amino acids: CASSVQWNTEAFF.

The chain recombines TRBV10-3 with TRBJ2-7; possible D gene TRBD1, 6 bases. V was cut by 1 base and J by 2 bases, with 9 bases left in between. CDR1 and CDR2 (germline): ENHRY, SYGVKD. This CDR3 is 14 amino acids long. The CDR3 loop is CAISEYGTPYEQYF. CDR3 bases: TGTGCCATCAGTGAGTACGGGACACCCTACGAGCAGTACTTC.

V is TRBV6-5 and J is TRBJ2-1, with 8 bases fitting TRBD1. With V trimmed by 1 base and J by 2 bases, 4 bases remained unmatched. CDR3 size: 16 residues. The V gene's germline CDR1 is MNHEY and CDR2 SVGAGI. CDR3 amino acids: CASSYFRGQAYNEQFF. CDR3 nucleotides: TGTGCCAGCAGTTACTTCCGGGGACAGGCCTACAATGAGCAGTTCTTC.

This clone was seen only a few times. A junction boundary mismatches the germline segment, possibly from a read error. The V gene is TRBV11-1, the J gene TRBJ1-1; possible D gene TRBD1, 5 bases. The CDR3 is made up of 11 amino acids. The germline V gene encodes CDR1 SGHAT and CDR2 FQDESV (reference sequence). CDR3 DNA sequence: TGTGCCAGCAGCTTAGGGGGCTCGCTACTCTTT. This codes for CASSLGGSLLF. Full variable domain (remainder filled in from reference TRBV11-1 and TRBJ1-1): EAEVAQSPRYKITEKSQAVAFWCDPISGHATLYWYRQILGQGPELLVQFQDESVVDDSQLPKDRFSAERLKGVDSTLKIQPAELGDSAMYLCASSLGGSLLFGQGTRLTVV.

The chain combines TRBV6-1 with TRBJ1-2; the D gene is possibly TRBD1 (6 bases). The CDR3 is 14 amino acids. V was pared by 6 bases and J by 3 bases, with 14 bases between. Germline loops: CDR1 MNHNS, CDR2 SASEGT. CDR3 amino acids: CASSYRELDYGYTF. CDR3 in DNA: TGTGCCAGCAGCTACAGGGAGTTGGACTATGGCTACACCTTC.

This clone was observed at least ten times. This sequence joins TRBV28 and TRBJ2-7; a weak D match, TRBD1 (6 bases). V lost 6 bases and J lost 2, with 11 bases in between. The CDR3 consists of 13 residues. Germline V CDR1 and CDR2: MDHEN, SYDVKM. The CDR3 is CASSRQAPYEQYF. The DNA for the CDR3 is TGTGCCAGCAGCCGACAGGCACCCTACGAGCAGTACTTC.

With respect to this clone: This probably arose from a read error, given a far larger clone one base away. At the DNA level, this CDR3 is encoded by other sequences in the same sample as well. This rearrangement joins TRBV4-2 to TRBJ2-3; TRBD2 agrees at 7 bases. The germline V gene encodes CDR1 LGHNA and CDR2 YNFKEQ. The CDR3 contains 17 residues. CDR3: CASSQATSSGVADTQYF. The CDR3 coding sequence is TGTGCCAGCAGCCAAGCGACTAGCTCGGGAGTGGCAGATACGCAGTACTTT.

The chain employs TRBV11-2 and TRBJ1-1, with 10 bases identical to TRBD1. This CDR3 comprises 14 residues. Germline CDR1 reads SGHAT; CDR2 reads FQNNGV. Germline trimming cut 2 bases from V and 9 bases from J; bases unmatched to any gene: 6. CDR3 region: CASSLLGQGRKAFF. CDR3 sequence (DNA): TGTGCCAGCAGCTTATTGGGACAGGGGCGGAAAGCTTTCTTT.

V gene TRBV28 combines with J gene TRBJ1-1; TRBD1 is a possible D gene (5 bases). This CDR3 is built from 15 residues. V lost 1 base, J lost 1 base, and 10 bases lay in between. CDR1 is MDHEN, CDR2 SYDVKM, per germline. The CDR3 nucleotides read TGTGCCAGCAGTTTATTGTCAGGGAAGAACACTGAAGCTTTCTTT. Encoded protein: CASSLLSGKNTEAFF. The full variable domain, with the rest looked up from reference TRBV28 and TRBJ1-1, is DVKVTQSSRYLVKRTGEKVFLECVQDMDHENMFWYRQDPGLGLRLIYFSYDVKMKEKGDIPEGYSVSREKKERFSLILESASTNQTSMYLCASSLLSGKNTEAFFGQGTRLTVV.

V and J are TRBV27 and TRBJ2-7; the D gene is possibly TRBD1 (6 bases). CDR3 length: 14 amino acids. Trimming stripped 10 bases from V and 3 bases from J, with 19 bases between. Germline V gene sequence: CDR1 MNHEY, CDR2 SMNVEV (reference sequence). CDR3 sequence reads: CATKFRGQGYEQYF. The CDR3, as DNA: TGTGCCACCAAGTTTCGGGGACAAGGCTACGAGCAGTACTTC.

This sequence joins TRBV9 and TRBJ1-3, with D tentatively TRBD1 (6 bases). This CDR3 comprises 14 residues. V shed 3 bases and J shed 1 base, with 8 bases lying between them. Germline CDR1 SGDLS, CDR2 YYNGEE. Here the CDR3 DNA reads TGTGCCAGCAGCGATACAGGGTCTGGAAACACCATATATTTT. Amino acids: CASSDTGSGNTIYF.

The rearrangement links TRBV2 to TRBJ2-7; D perhaps matches TRBD2 (5 bases). Trimming cost V 8 bases and J 5 bases, with 7 bases left between them. The CDR3 totals 10 residues. Germline values: CDR1 SNHLY, CDR2 FYNNEI. The DNA for the CDR3 is TGTGCCAGCTTGAGGGACGAGCAGTACTTC. Translation: CASLRDEQYF.

V is TRBV11-2 and J is TRBJ1-3; D unresolved. Germline V gene sequence: CDR1 SGHAT, CDR2 FQNNGV. Trimming stripped 0 bases from V and 6 bases from J, with 6 bases between. The CDR3 has 13 amino acids. The DNA for the CDR3 is TGTGCCAGCAGCTTAGATCAGAAAAACACCATATATTTT. Protein product: CASSLDQKNTIYF.

The CDR3 loop is CASSVDLAQGVLEQYF. CDR3 DNA: TGTGCCAGCAGCGTAGATCTTGCACAAGGGGTTCTCGAGCAGTACTTC. V is TRBV9 and J is TRBJ2-7; weak D call: TRBD1 (5 bases). This CDR3 spans 16 amino acids. V was clipped by 0 bases and J by 6 bases, with 19 bases between them. Germline V gene sequence: CDR1 SGDLS, CDR2 YYNGEE.